This entry lists 8 T cell receptor beta chains sequenced from one sample in a study of T cells in Graves' hyperthyroidism and ophthalmopathy. Amplified TCR beta CDR3 regions came from RNA transcripts. First-round RT-PCR targeting the TCR CDR3 was performed with the HTBI primer set. TCRdb ran MiXCR on the multiplex PCR reads and lists one entry per CDR3 protein. Among about 640,000 distinct CDR3 sequences listed, about a fifth were seen once. Sequencing used blood. The receptors were gathered from a man aged 25 to 45 with Graves' ophthalmopathy.

The chain has TRBV19 and TRBJ1-5; a possible D gene is TRBD1 (5 bases). The ends were cut back, 5 bases at V and 4 bases at J, with 18 bases in the middle. The CDR3 runs to 16 residues. The germline V gene encodes CDR1 LNHDA and CDR2 SQIVND (reference sequence). The CDR3 bases are TGTGCCAGTAGTCTTAACCGGGACCCTAGGAATCAGCCCCAGCATTTT. This sequence encodes CASSLNRDPRNQPQHF.

This clonotype was counted many times. The chain joins TRBV11-2 to TRBJ1-1, with D uncertain. Trimming left V 5 bases short and J 6 bases short, with 10 bases between. CDR3 length: 12 residues. Germline V gene sequence: CDR1 SGHAT, CDR2 FQNNGV. The CDR3 sequence: CASSPRSPEAFF. The CDR3 region has the DNA TGTGCCAGCAGCCCCCGGTCTCCTGAAGCTTTCTTT.

This clonotype was seen at least ten times. CDR3 DNA: TGTGCCAGCTCAGCGACAGAATCCTATGGCTACACCTTC. Its translation is CASSATESYGYTF. The genes are TRBV18 and TRBJ1-2; D may be TRBD1 (5 bases). Germline loops: CDR1 KGHSH, CDR2 LQKENI. CDR3 length equals 13 residues. V lost 5 bases and J 4 bases, leaving 11 bases between the germline ends.

Points on this clonotype: This could be a read error, since a much larger clone is one nucleotide away. V is TRBV12-3 or TRBV12-4 and J is TRBJ1-1; 7 nucleotides agree with TRBD1. The CDR3 runs 14 residues. The CDR3 DNA sequence: TGTGCCAGCAGTTCGGGACAGCAGAACACTGAAGGTTTCTTT. This sequence encodes CASSSGQQNTEGFF.

In the case of this clonotype: The DNA is omitted, as the CDR3 cannot be located on it reliably, and the CDR3 follows TCRdb's listing. The chain links TRBV7-9 to TRBJ2-7; the table's D call, TRBD1, was not checked against the DNA. 20 amino acids form the CDR3, both terminal residues included. The germline CDR1 and CDR2 sequences are SEHNR and FQNEAQ (reference sequence). The CDR3: CASSFYICSANRDNLYEQYF.

This clonotype was counted a single time. The chain recombines TRBV6-1 with TRBJ2-2; tentatively, D is TRBD1 (6 bases). Germline assignment: CDR1 MNHNS and CDR2 SASEGT. Trimming shortened V by 9 bases and J by 7 bases, and 30 bases separated the two germline ends. The CDR3 contains 18 residues. The CDR3 region has the DNA TGTGCCAGGCCAGAAGCTACGACCGGGACACTTAGGGGCGGGGAGCTGTTTTTT. This translates into CARPEATTGTLRGGELFF.

This clonotype was counted ten times or more. The chain recombines TRBV28 with TRBJ1-5, with D hard to call. Germline CDR1 and CDR2: MDHEN and SYDVKM. CDR3 size: 11 residues. Trimming removed 2 bases from V and 4 bases from J, with 0 bases in between. In nucleotides, the CDR3 is TGTGCCAGCAGTTTAAATCAGCCCCAGCATTTT. Translation: CASSLNQPQHF.

This clonotype was picked up a small number of times. The chain joins TRBV4-3 to TRBJ2-7; a possible D gene is TRBD1 (5 bases). The V gene lost 0 bases and the J gene lost 3 bases, with 12 bases spanning the gap. There are 15 residues in the CDR3. Germline assignment: CDR1 LGHNA and CDR2 YSLEER. CDR3 amino acids: CASSQEGANGYEQYF. CDR3 coding DNA: TGCGCCAGCAGCCAAGAAGGGGCTAATGGCTACGAGCAGTACTTC.